This T cell receptor (beta chain) originates from a study of CD8 T cells in ankylosing spondylitis. The study, taken as a whole, reports: According to the report, clones linked to the disease were significantly enriched in matched synovial fluid samples taken from ankylosing spondylitis patients. Prior work had noted some motif variants in reactive arthritis blood and synovial fluid. Made up of fewer than 10 highly homologous variants, a TCR beta motif appeared characteristic of ankylosing spondylitis blood.

Using its own MiXCR run on the 5' RACE reads, TCRdb lists one record per CDR3 protein. The sample has about 400,000 distinct CDR3 sequences; approximately 22% are singletons. Germline CDR1 LNHDA, CDR2 SQIVND (reference sequence). The CDR3 is 16 amino acids. Between the trimmed V and J ends, which lost 0 bases and 0 bases, there was a span of 9 bases. This clonotype was found a few times. Its antigen is undetermined. The V call is TRBV19, the J call TRBJ1-5; D is uncertain. Sequencing was done on a sample of blood, either unsorted or a sorted T cell fraction (not recorded which). The receptor was isolated from a male donor with ankylosing spondylitis or in good health (not recorded which). CDR3 sequence (DNA): TGTGCCAGTAGTATAGAGTCGTCCATTAGCAATCAGCCCCAGCATTTT. Translating gives CASSIESSISNQPQHF.